The 27 T cell receptor beta chains below all came from one sample that was sequenced in a study of post-analysis software for immune sequencing data (dated by TCRdb to the mid-2010s). Here is what the overall study found, with its caveats: Significantly higher frequencies in patients than in controls were found for five or six TRBV segments, including TRBV5-6, TRBV5-1 and TRBV20-1.

These TCRs' antigens remain unknown. The library was prepared using PCR. Reads for this sample came from an Illumina HiSeq 2500. To reduce PCR and sequencing biases, unique molecular identifiers were built into the TCR beta cDNA libraries. Through fastp at Q25 and MiXCR, TCRdb rebuilt clones from the public reads, retaining in-frame beta chains. Each entry merges the rows of one CDR3 protein and shows their most common DNA and genes. The sample table contains hundreds of thousands of distinct CDR3 sequences; only one count was recorded for approximately 60% of them. The ten largest clones capture approximately 11% of the sample. The sequencing input was blood. These receptors were taken from a girl aged 2 to 9 with multiple sclerosis.

V is TRBV7-2 and J is TRBJ1-2; TRBD1 is a possible D gene (6 bases). CDR3 length: 14 residues. The V end lost 6 bases, the J end lost 5 bases, and 16 bases lay between the germline ends. Germline CDR1 is SGHTA and CDR2 is FQGNSA. This chain's CDR3 is CASSHQGQVYGYTF. The CDR3 nucleotides are TGTGCCAGCAGTCACCAGGGGCAAGTTTATGGCTACACCTTC. The full variable domain, completed using reference TRBV7-2 and TRBJ1-2, is GAGVSQSPSNKVTEKGKDVELRCDPISGHTALYWYRQSLGQGLEFLIYFQGNSAPDKSGLPSDRFSAERTGGSVSTLTIQRTQQEDSAVYLCASSHQGQVYGYTFGSGTRLTVV.

This rearrangement joins TRBV7-9 to TRBJ2-5; 11 positions match TRBD1. V was pared by 2 bases and J by 3 bases, with 8 bases of the junction left unmatched. In germline, CDR1 is SEHNR, CDR2 FQNEAQ (reference sequence). This CDR3 region has 17 residues. CDR3 DNA sequence: TGTGCCAGCAGCTTAATCTGGACAGGGGGCCTGGAAGAGACCCAGTACTTC. Protein product: CASSLIWTGGLEETQYF.

This clonotype was seen a few times. This rearrangement joins TRBV20-1 to TRBJ1-1, with TRBD1 identical over 8 bases. V lost 2 bases, J lost 4 bases, and 3 bases stayed unmatched. This CDR3 region has 13 residues. Germline CDR1 DFQATT, CDR2 SNEGSKA (reference sequence). CDR3 residues: CSARQGAITEAFF. Here the CDR3 DNA reads TGCAGTGCTAGACAGGGGGCGATCACTGAAGCTTTCTTT.

This clonotype was observed once. This chain uses TRBV2 with TRBJ2-1, with a weak D call TRBD1 (6 bases). Trimming cost V 7 bases and J 7 bases, with 14 bases left between them. The germline V gene has CDR1 SNHLY and CDR2 FYNNEI. The CDR3 extends over 13 amino acids. The CDR3 loop reads CASNWGLDNEQFF. The CDR3 nucleotides read TGTGCCAGCAATTGGGGGCTGGATAATGAGCAGTTCTTC.

This clonotype showed up just once. The CDR3 sequence is CASSPRRPTSPHIYGYTF. CDR3 sequence (DNA): TGCGCCAGCAGCCCCCGACGGCCAACCTCACCACACATCTATGGCTACACCTTC. This chain joins TRBV4-1 and TRBJ1-2; D gene uncertain. The germline V gene has CDR1 MGHRA and CDR2 YSYEKL. This CDR3 has 18 amino acids. Trimming pared 4 bases from V and 4 bases from J, leaving 25 bases between.

This clonotype was recorded only once. The V call is TRBV29-1, the J call TRBJ1-5; D is unresolved. This CDR3 has 9 residues. V dropped 7 bases and J dropped 2 bases, with 0 bases sitting between them. Per germline, CDR1 SQVTM and CDR2 ANQGSEA. The chain's CDR3 is CSGNQPQHF. The CDR3 coding sequence is TGCAGCGGCAATCAGCCCCAGCATTTT.

This clonotype has a handful of counts. This chain connects TRBV3-1 to TRBJ2-4; D may be TRBD1 (5 bases). The V gene's germline CDR1 is LGHDT and CDR2 YNNKEL (reference sequence). The CDR3 is made up of 16 amino acids. Between the trimmed V and J ends, which lost 0 bases and 3 bases, there was a span of 12 bases. CDR3 DNA sequence: TGTGCCAGCAGCCAAGATAGTGGGGCTGGCAAAAACATTCAGTACTTC. Translated, it gives CASSQDSGAGKNIQYF.

The genes are TRBV6-2 or TRBV6-3 and TRBJ1-5; a weak D match, TRBD1 (5 bases). CDR1 and CDR2 (germline): MNHEY, SVGEGT. The V end lost 2 bases, the J end lost 4 bases, and 15 bases lay between the germline ends. This CDR3 has 16 residues. This CDR3 reads CASSYERGLGNQPQHF. CDR3 nucleotide sequence: TGTGCCAGCAGTTACGAGAGGGGACTGGGGAATCAGCCCCAGCATTTT.

This rearrangement joins TRBV4-1 to TRBJ2-1; TRBD2 matches 7 bases. CDR3 length equals 16 residues. V was clipped by 0 bases and J by 4 bases; unmatched bases: 6. CDR1 and CDR2 (germline): MGHRA, YSYEKL. The CDR3 DNA is TGCGCCAGCAGCCAAGAGCGGGAGATCTTTTACAATGAGCAGTTCTTC. Translating it yields CASSQEREIFYNEQFF.

V usage is TRBV6-2 or TRBV6-3 and J usage is TRBJ2-1; D is undetermined. CDR1 and CDR2 (germline): MNHEY, SVGEGT. CDR3 length: 15 amino acids. V lost 4 bases and J 0 bases, leaving 10 bases between the germline ends. The CDR3 region has the DNA TGTGCCAGCAGTTTAACGGAAAACTCCTACAATGAGCAGTTCTTC. Amino acids: CASSLTENSYNEQFF.

The rearrangement uses TRBV20-1 and TRBJ2-3, with D unclear. V dropped 5 bases and J dropped 3 bases, with 9 bases sitting between them. CDR3 length equals 12 residues. Germline loops: CDR1 DFQATT, CDR2 SNEGSKA (reference sequence). This CDR3 reads CSADLPTDTQYF. As DNA, the CDR3 is TGCAGTGCTGACCTGCCGACAGATACGCAGTATTTT.

This clonotype has just a few counts. V is TRBV7-2 and J is TRBJ1-2, with D perhaps matching TRBD1 (5 bases). The CDR3 length is 17 residues. CDR1 SGHTA and CDR2 FQGNSA come from the germline V gene. The V gene lost 7 bases and the J gene lost 8 bases, with 29 bases spanning the gap. Written as DNA, the CDR3 is TGTGCCAGCATGGTTTCCATTAACCGGGACGCTCGGGAAGGCTACACCTTC. Translation gives CASMVSINRDAREGYTF.

The chain couples TRBV12-3 or TRBV12-4 to TRBJ2-7; D gene unclear. Matching the DNA end better, TRBJ2-5 makes the J call doubtful. The CDR3 runs to 15 residues. CDR3 region: CASSLTVGPRATQYF. The CDR3 coding sequence is TGTGCCAGCAGTTTAACGGTGGGCCCAAGGGCGACCCAGTACTTC.

This clonotype was counted once. The chain recombines TRBV28 with TRBJ2-5, with no clear D. Trimming removed 5 bases from V and 1 base from J, with 14 bases in between. The CDR3 length is 15 residues. Germline V gives CDR1 MDHEN, CDR2 SYDVKM. This CDR3 is CASSPYRRSQETQYF. As DNA, the CDR3 is TGTGCCAGCAGTCCCTACAGACGGAGCCAAGAGACCCAGTACTTC.

V usage is TRBV6-5 and J usage is TRBJ1-1, with TRBD1 identical over 7 bases. This CDR3 contains 17 residues. The V gene's germline CDR1 is MNHEY and CDR2 SVGAGI. Trimming removed 6 bases from V and 0 bases from J; junction bases left unmatched: 13. For the CDR3, the DNA is TGTGCCAGCAGCTCACTCGAAGCCGGGACAGTGAACACTGAAGCTTTCTTT. It encodes CASSSLEAGTVNTEAFF.

The V call is TRBV5-1, the J call TRBJ2-2; the D is unclear. The germline CDR1 and CDR2 sequences are SGHRS and YFSETQ. CDR3 length equals 14 residues. The germline V and J ends were trimmed by 3 bases and 0 bases, with 6 bases remaining between them. CDR3 bases: TGCGCCAGCAGCTCGAATTCGAACACCGGGGAGCTGTTTTTT. Translated, it gives CASSSNSNTGELFF. Drawing the rest from reference TRBV5-1 and TRBJ2-2, the complete variable domain is KAGVTQTPRYLIKTRGQQVTLSCSPISGHRSVSWYQQTPGQGLQFLFEYFSETQRNKGNFPGRFSGRQFSNSRSEMNVSTLELGDSALYLCASSSNSNTGELFFGEGSRLTVL.

This rearrangement joins TRBV4-3 to TRBJ2-5; unclear D gene. V lost 0 bases, J lost 4 bases, and 12 bases lay in between. This CDR3 is 15 amino acids long. Looked up from germline, CDR1 is LGHNA and CDR2 is YSLEER. The DNA for the CDR3 is TGCGCCAGCAGCCAAGATGTCGCTTCTGGAGAGACCCAGTACTTC. Amino acids: CASSQDVASGETQYF.

This clonotype was counted a few times. V is TRBV29-1 and J is TRBJ2-1, with TRBD1 identical over 8 bases. This CDR3 is 13 amino acids long. Trimming removed 5 bases from V and 2 bases from J; junction bases left unmatched: 2. The germline V gene has CDR1 SQVTM and CDR2 ANQGSEA. As DNA, the CDR3 is TGCAGCGTTCCGACAGGGGCCTACAATGAGCAGTTCTTC. This gives the protein CSVPTGAYNEQFF.

The chain employs TRBV6-2 or TRBV6-3 and TRBJ2-1; 10 bases match TRBD2. CDR3 length: 17 residues. V dropped 5 bases and J dropped 2; count of bases not matched to a gene: 9. The germline gives CDR1 MNHEY, CDR2 SVGEGT. For the CDR3, the DNA is TGTGCCAGCAGTAAGATCCCTAGCGGGGGACCCTACAATGAGCAGTTCTTC. Translated: CASSKIPSGGPYNEQFF.

This clonotype was seen only a few times. This chain links TRBV3-1 with TRBJ2-5; a weak D match, TRBD2 (5 bases). V was pared by 1 base and J by 11 bases, with 8 bases between. In germline, CDR1 is LGHDT, CDR2 YNNKEL (reference sequence). This CDR3 region has 11 residues. CDR3 region: CASSQGSGQYF. CDR3 nucleotide sequence: TGTGCCAGCAGCCAAGGGTCGGGACAGTACTTC.

The V call is TRBV29-1, the J call TRBJ2-7, with a weak D call TRBD1 (5 bases). Trimming shortened V by 2 bases and J by 5 bases, and 10 bases separated the two germline ends. The CDR3 contains 12 residues. Germline loops: CDR1 SQVTM, CDR2 ANQGSEA. CDR3 bases: TGCAGCGTTGAATCCGGCAGGGACGAGCAGTACTTC. This gives the protein CSVESGRDEQYF.

The V gene is TRBV9, the J gene TRBJ2-1, with 10 bases identical to TRBD2. The V gene end was trimmed by 4 bases and the J gene end by 2 bases; junction bases not matched to a gene: 6. Germline CDR1 is SGDLS and CDR2 is YYNGEE. CDR3 size: 16 residues. The CDR3 DNA reads as TGTGCCAGCAGCATCCACGGACTAGCGGCCTACAATGAGCAGTTCTTC. This translates into CASSIHGLAAYNEQFF.

Details on this clonotype: An end of the junction does not agree with germline; a read error may underlie this. The rearrangement links TRBV18 to TRBJ2-1; D is perhaps TRBD2 (6 bases). Germline CDR1 KGHSH, CDR2 LQKENI. CDR3 length: 14 amino acids. This CDR3 is CASSPRDSDNEQFF. CDR3 DNA: TGTGCCAGCTCACCCCGGGACTCCGACAATGAGCAGTTCTTC.

The CDR3 loop reads CASSLVPGGSYEQYF. CDR3 DNA: TGCGCCAGCAGCTTGGTCCCCGGGGGGTCCTACGAGCAGTACTTC. This rearrangement joins TRBV5-1 to TRBJ2-7, with TRBD2 matching over 7 bases. The ends lost 0 bases at V and 1 base at J; junction bases unmatched: 4. CDR1 and CDR2 (germline): SGHRS, YFSETQ. This CDR3 is 15 amino acids long.

Concerning this clonotype: At one boundary the junction diverges from the germline segment, which might be a read error. The chain uses TRBV7-3 and TRBJ2-1; possible D gene TRBD2, 6 bases. In germline, CDR1 is SGHTA, CDR2 FQGTGA. The CDR3 consists of 15 residues. The CDR3 is CASNLGRGIYNEQFF. CDR3 coding DNA: TGTGCCAGCAACTTAGGTCGCGGGATCTACAATGAGCAGTTCTTC.

Only a few counts were recorded for this clonotype. CDR3 coding DNA: TGCAGTGGAGGCCGGGGAGACGGCTACACCTTC. This codes for CSGGRGDGYTF. The V gene is TRBV20-1, the J gene TRBJ1-2; D unresolved. V lost 7 bases and J lost 8, with 14 bases in between. There are 11 residues in the CDR3. CDR1 DFQATT and CDR2 SNEGSKA come from the germline V gene (reference sequence).

This chain uses TRBV19 with TRBJ2-5; 7 nucleotides match TRBD2. The length of the CDR3 is 14 residues. Trimming at V came to 6 bases and at J to 5 bases, leaving 9 bases not matched to a gene. Germline V gene lookup returns CDR1 LNHDA and CDR2 SQIVND (reference sequence). For the CDR3, the DNA is TGTGCCAGTAGGGCTAGCGGCGCGAGGGAGACCCAGTACTTC. Residues: CASRASGARETQYF.